This record covers a single T cell receptor beta chain. The data belong to a study of CD8 T cells in Susac syndrome. The authors reverse transcribed roughly 0.5 to 1 ug RNA with random hexamers. The immunoSEQ assay covered 54 Vbeta and 13 Jbeta segments for CDR3. Via MiXCR, TCRdb re-called the immunoSEQ multiplex PCR reads, giving one row per CDR3 protein. The sample carries some 200,000 distinct CDR3 sequences, around 96% recorded once. Stable or active relapsing-remitting multiple sclerosis, untreated and meeting revised McDonald criteria, defined the controls. TEMRA cells were FACS-enriched, unlike CD8+ and CD4+ T cells, which were negatively isolated. Germline CDR1 and CDR2: SGDLS and YYNGEE. CDR3 length equals 16 residues. The V and J ends lost 2 bases and 4 bases, in that order; junction bases with no gene match: 6.

Sequenced: CD4+ T cells from PBMCs. The V call is TRBV9, the J call TRBJ2-2; 9 bases fit TRBD1. The source is a human donor with multiple sclerosis. CDR3 protein: CASSVSGTGTTGELFF. The CDR3 DNA follows: TGTGCCAGCAGCGTGAGCGGGACAGGGACCACCGGGGAGCTGTTTTTT.